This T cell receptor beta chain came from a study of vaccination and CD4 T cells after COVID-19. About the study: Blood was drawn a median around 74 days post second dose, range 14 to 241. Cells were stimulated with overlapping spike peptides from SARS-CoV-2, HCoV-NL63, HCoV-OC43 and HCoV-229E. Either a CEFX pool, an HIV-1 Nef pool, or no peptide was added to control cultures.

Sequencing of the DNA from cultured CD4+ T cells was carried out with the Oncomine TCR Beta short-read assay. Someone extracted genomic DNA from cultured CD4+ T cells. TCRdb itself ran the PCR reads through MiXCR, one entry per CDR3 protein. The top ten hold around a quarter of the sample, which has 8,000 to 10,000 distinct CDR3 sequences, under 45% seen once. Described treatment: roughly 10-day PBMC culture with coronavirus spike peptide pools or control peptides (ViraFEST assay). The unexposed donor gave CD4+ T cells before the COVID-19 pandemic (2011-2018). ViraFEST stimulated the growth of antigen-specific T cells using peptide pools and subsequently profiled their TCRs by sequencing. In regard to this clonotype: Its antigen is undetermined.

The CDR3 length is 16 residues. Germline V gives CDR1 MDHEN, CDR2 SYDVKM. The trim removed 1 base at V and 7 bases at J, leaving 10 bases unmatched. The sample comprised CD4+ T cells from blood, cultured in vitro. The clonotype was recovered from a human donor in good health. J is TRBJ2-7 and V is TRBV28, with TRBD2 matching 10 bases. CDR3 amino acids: CASSLSAGGPLYEQYF. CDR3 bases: TGTGCCAGCAGTTTATCAGCGGGAGGGCCGCTTTATGAGCAGTACTTC.